The T cell receptor beta chain under discussion was sequenced for a study of shared clonotypes between healthy human individuals. Study as a whole: Donors had three CD4 naive, three CD4 memory, two CD8 naive and one CD8 memory plate apiece. Whole-study results and caveats: Around 5.4% of naive CD4 clonotypes were common to a few donors.

The sorted-subset replicate PCRs were given around 200 ng DNA, which is about 30,000 T cell genomes. Under the authors' procedure: In the immunoSEQ data, sequences were junction-only and lacked quality scores, so filtering differed. The assay was immunoSEQ multiplex PCR, and TCRdb's table has in-frame clones only and misses some. For V, J and clone size, that table is used; D and trimming come from the DNA. The sample shows just over 2,000,000 clones, roughly 94% of them seen only once. Note on this clone: Its antigen is not known.

In germline, CDR1 is SGHDN, CDR2 FVKESK. With 2 bases clipped from V and 2 bases from J, the junction kept 3 bases outside the gene matches. The CDR3 has 16 amino acids. This chain joins TRBV14 and TRBJ2-3; TRBD2 matches at 11 bases. The sample consisted of naive CD4+ T cells sorted from blood. Subset in this sample: CD45RA+ positively selected. The sequence derives from a man younger than 35 in good health. The chain's CDR3 is CASSQTSGGFTDTQYF. CDR3 coding DNA: TGTGCCAGCAGCCAAACTAGCGGGGGATTCACAGATACGCAGTATTTT.